This is a list of T cell receptor beta chains from one sample in a study of blood T cell repertoires in COVID-19. Using immunoSEQ multiplex PCR, the repertoire was profiled, and TCRdb retains in-frame clones only, with some absent. The repertoire holds roughly 230,000 clones, with roughly 84% as singletons. The material sequenced was PBMCs or T cells enriched from blood (not recorded which). These receptors came from a man aged 30 to 39 in a cohort exposed to, infected with or recovered from COVID-19 (not recorded which). CDR3s include the opening cysteine and the closing phenylalanine or tryptophan. A D gene is named only where the DNA matches it firmly. For some rows the clone size is stated as once, few or many, or as a class when expanded; others skip it.

CASGQGLYEQYF	TGCGCCAGCGGACAGGGGCTCTACGAGCAGTACTTC	TRBD1	TRBV5-1	TRBJ2-7	.
CASSRTGPNEKLFF	TGTGCCAGCAGTCGGACAGGCCCCAATGAAAAACTGTTTTTT	TRBD1	TRBV6-2/TRBV6-3	TRBJ1-4	.
CASSLTLGTGFAGTDTQYF	TGTGCCAGCAGCTTAACGTTAGGGACAGGGTTCGCGGGCACAGATACGCAGTATTTT	TRBD1	TRBV7-3	TRBJ2-3	.
CASSSGMGNSPLHF	TGTGCCAGCAGCTCAGGGATGGGGAATTCACCCCTCCACTTT	.	TRBV7-3	TRBJ1-6	once
CASSPRLVEKDTQYF	TGTGCCAGCAGCCCCCGACTAGTGGAAAAAGATACGCAGTATTTT	.	TRBV7-9	TRBJ2-3	.
CASSFRQGITYNEQFF	TGTGCCAGCAGCTTCCGACAGGGTATAACCTACAATGAGCAGTTCTTC	TRBD1	TRBV7-9	TRBJ2-1	many
CASSLTRGQLNEQFF	TGTGCCAGCAGCCTAACACGGGGACAGCTTAATGAGCAGTTCTTC	TRBD1	TRBV27	TRBJ2-1	many
CASSPQGAQNEQFF	TGTGCCAGCTCACCGCAGGGGGCCCAGAATGAGCAGTTCTTC	TRBD1	TRBV18	TRBJ2-1	.
CSASLAGGGSYEQYF	TGCAGTGCTAGTCTAGCGGGAGGGGGATCCTACGAGCAGTACTTC	TRBD2	TRBV20-1	TRBJ2-7	.
CASSDREGEKLFF	TGTGCCAGCTCGGACAGGGAGGGTGAAAAACTGTTTTTT	TRBD1	TRBV18	TRBJ1-4	.
CASSTGGREEFF	TGTGCCAGTAGTACGGGGGGGAGGGAGGAGTTCTTC	TRBD2	TRBV19	TRBJ2-1	few
CASSSWETEAFF	TGCGCCAGCAGCTCCTGGGAGACTGAAGCTTTCTTT	.	TRBV10-1	TRBJ1-1	.
CASSSRTGGNTIYF	TGTGCCAGCAGCTCCCGGACAGGTGGAAACACCATATATTTT	TRBD1	TRBV7-2	TRBJ1-3	.
CASSPLATGGTDTQYF	TGTGCCAGCTCACCACTCGCGACAGGGGGCACAGATACGCAGTATTTT	TRBD1	TRBV18	TRBJ2-3	.
CASSLGRSGASTDTQYF	TGTGCCAGCAGCCTAGGCCGCTCAGGGGCAAGCACAGATACGCAGTATTTT	.	TRBV7-6	TRBJ2-3	.
CASSQDRAGAQETQYF	TGTGCCAGCAGCCAAGATCGAGCGGGAGCCCAAGAGACCCAGTACTTC	TRBD2	TRBV4-2	TRBJ2-5	.
CATSREGLAGPDTQYF	TGTGCCACCAGCAGAGAGGGACTAGCGGGCCCGGATACGCAGTATTTT	TRBD2	TRBV15	TRBJ2-3	.